Below, one T cell receptor (beta chain) is given with its context. This sample is drawn from a study of blood T cell repertoires in COVID-19. Study information: Acute and convalescent COVID-19 specimens originated in the United States, Italy and Spain. In each case, the material was cDNA or gDNA derived from T cells, B-cell-depleted T cells, or PBMCs.

The CDR3 runs 11 residues. Trimming left V 5 bases short and J 7 bases short, with 6 bases between. CDR1 is PRHDT and CDR2 is FYEKMQ in the germline V gene (reference sequence). In the authors' methods: How many nucleated cells were present was estimated from reference gene primer amplification. This table comes from immunoSEQ multiplex PCR, and its TCRdb copy is limited to in-frame clones, with some not included. D and trimming were read from the DNA, whereas the V and J calls and clone size are those reported in that table. The table shows about 280,000 clones, with 65% to 90% occurring only once. The genes are TRBV13 and TRBJ2-1; perhaps TRBD1 as D (5 bases). What was sequenced was peripheral blood. The TCR comes from a human donor in a cohort sampled during active COVID-19. The CDR3 sequence is CASSRGNEQFF. The CDR3 DNA reads TGTGCCAGCAGCAGGGGTAATGAGCAGTTCTTC.